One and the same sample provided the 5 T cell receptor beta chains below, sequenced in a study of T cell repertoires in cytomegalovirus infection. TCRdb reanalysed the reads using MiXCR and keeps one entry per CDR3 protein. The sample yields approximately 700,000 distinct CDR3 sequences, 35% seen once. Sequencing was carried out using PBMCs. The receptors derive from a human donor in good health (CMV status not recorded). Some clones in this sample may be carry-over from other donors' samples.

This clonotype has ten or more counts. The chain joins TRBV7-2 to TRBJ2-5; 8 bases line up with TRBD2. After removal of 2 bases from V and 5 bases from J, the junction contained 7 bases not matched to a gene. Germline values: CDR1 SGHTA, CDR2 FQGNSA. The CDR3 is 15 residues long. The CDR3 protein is CASSLYGRAEETQYF. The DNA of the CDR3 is TGTGCCAGCAGCTTATACGGGAGGGCCGAGGAGACCCAGTACTTC.

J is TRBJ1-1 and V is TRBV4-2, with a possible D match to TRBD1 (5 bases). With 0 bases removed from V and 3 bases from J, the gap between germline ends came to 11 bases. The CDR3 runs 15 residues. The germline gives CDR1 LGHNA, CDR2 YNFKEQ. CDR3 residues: CASSQDRRAHTEAFF. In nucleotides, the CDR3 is TGTGCCAGCAGCCAAGATCGCAGGGCCCACACTGAAGCTTTCTTT.

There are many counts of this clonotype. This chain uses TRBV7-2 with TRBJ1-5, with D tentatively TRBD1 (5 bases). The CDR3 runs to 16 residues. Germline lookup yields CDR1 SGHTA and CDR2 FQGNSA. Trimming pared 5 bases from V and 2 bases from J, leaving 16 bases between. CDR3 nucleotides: TGTGCCAGCAGCCCGGGTGGGGCCATAGGCAATCAGCCCCAGCATTTT. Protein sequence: CASSPGGAIGNQPQHF.

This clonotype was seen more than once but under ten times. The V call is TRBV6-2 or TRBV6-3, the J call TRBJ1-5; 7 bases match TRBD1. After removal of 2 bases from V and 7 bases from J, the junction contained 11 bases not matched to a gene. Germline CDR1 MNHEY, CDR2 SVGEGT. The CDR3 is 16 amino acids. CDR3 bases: TGTGCCAGCAGTTACCCCCGACAGGGTACGGTACAGCCCCAGCATTTT. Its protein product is CASSYPRQGTVQPQHF.

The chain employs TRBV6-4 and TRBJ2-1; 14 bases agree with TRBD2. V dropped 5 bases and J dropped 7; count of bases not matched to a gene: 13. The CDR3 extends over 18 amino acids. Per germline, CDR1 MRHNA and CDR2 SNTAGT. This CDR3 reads CASSPSTSGRAGSNEQFF. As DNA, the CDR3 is TGTGCCAGCAGTCCGTCGACTAGCGGGAGGGCCGGGTCAAATGAGCAGTTCTTC.